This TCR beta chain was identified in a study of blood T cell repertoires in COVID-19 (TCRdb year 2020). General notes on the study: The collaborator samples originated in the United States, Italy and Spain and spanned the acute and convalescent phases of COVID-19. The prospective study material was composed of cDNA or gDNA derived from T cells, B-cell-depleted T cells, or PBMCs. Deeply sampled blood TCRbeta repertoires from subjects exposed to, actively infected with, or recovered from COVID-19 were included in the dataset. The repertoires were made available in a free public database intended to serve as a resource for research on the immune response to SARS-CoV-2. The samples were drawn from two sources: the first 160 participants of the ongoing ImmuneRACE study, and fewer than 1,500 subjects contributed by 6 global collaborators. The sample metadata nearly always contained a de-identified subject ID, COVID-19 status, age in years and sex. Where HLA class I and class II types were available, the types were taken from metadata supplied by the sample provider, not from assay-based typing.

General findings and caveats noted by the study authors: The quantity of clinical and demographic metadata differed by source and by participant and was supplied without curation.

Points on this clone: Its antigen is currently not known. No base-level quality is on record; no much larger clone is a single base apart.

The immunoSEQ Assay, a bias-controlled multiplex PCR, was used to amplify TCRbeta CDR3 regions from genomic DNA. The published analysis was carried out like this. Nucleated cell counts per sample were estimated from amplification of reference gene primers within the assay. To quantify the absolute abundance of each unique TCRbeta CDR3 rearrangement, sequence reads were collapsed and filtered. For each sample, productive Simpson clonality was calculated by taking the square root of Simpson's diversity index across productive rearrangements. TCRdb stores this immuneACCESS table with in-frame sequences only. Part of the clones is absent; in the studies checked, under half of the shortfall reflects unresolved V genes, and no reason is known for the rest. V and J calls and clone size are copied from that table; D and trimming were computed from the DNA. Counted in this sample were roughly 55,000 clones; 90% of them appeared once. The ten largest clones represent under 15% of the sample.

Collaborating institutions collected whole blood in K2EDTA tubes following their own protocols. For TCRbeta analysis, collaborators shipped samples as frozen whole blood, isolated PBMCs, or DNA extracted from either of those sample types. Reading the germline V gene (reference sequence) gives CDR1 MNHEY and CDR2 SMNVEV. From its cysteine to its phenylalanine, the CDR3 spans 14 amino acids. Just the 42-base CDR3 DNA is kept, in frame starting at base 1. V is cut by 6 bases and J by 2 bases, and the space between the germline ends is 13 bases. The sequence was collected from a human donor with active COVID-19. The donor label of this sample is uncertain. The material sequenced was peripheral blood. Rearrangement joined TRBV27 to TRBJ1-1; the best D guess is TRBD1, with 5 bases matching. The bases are TGTGCCAGCAGGGCCCGGACAAGAAACACTGAAGCTTTCTTT. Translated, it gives CASRARTRNTEAFF.